These T cell receptor beta chains were read from a single sample in a study of vaccination effects on CD4 cells after COVID-19. These receptors have no known antigen. The method was immunoSEQ multiplex PCR; TCRdb's version includes in-frame clones alone and lacks a portion of them. The sample yields tens of thousands of clones, around 70% seen once. The specimen comprised CD4+ T cells from PBMCs cultured with SARS-CoV-2 spike peptides, sampled before COVID-19 vaccination. These receptors were collected from a human donor who received a COVID-19 vaccine. Each CDR3 is given with its conserved first and last residue. D genes are given only for firm matches. Clone size is stated in some rows and not others, as once, few, many or a class when expanded.

D gene: TRBD1; V gene: TRBV5-1; clone size: NA; J gene: TRBJ1-2; CDR3 protein: CASSPRTGGYGYTF
D gene: NA; V gene: TRBV28; clone size: NA; J gene: TRBJ1-6; CDR3 protein: CASSPPPGDSPLHF
D gene: TRBD2; V gene: TRBV5-4; clone size: few; J gene: TRBJ2-1; CDR3 protein: CASSLGLAGANEQFF
D gene: NA; V gene: TRBV18; clone size: NA; J gene: TRBJ1-3; CDR3 protein: CASSPGVWTANTAIYF
D gene: NA; V gene: TRBV27; clone size: NA; J gene: TRBJ1-1; CDR3 protein: CASHPSQGVNTEAFF
D gene: NA; V gene: TRBV4-1; clone size: NA; J gene: TRBJ2-1; CDR3 protein: CASSQGGGMSSYNEQFF
D gene: NA; V gene: TRBV7-9; clone size: NA; J gene: TRBJ1-1; CDR3 protein: CASSSRTRVSDLGAFF
D gene: NA; V gene: TRBV7-9; clone size: NA; J gene: TRBJ1-5; CDR3 protein: CASSLEGWQPQHF
D gene: NA; V gene: TRBV28; clone size: few; J gene: TRBJ1-3; CDR3 protein: CASSSDSSGNTIYF
D gene: NA; V gene: TRBV19; clone size: NA; J gene: TRBJ1-2; CDR3 protein: CASSIKAGSNYGYTF
D gene: TRBD1; V gene: TRBV5-1; clone size: NA; J gene: TRBJ2-1; CDR3 protein: CASSEPSGTGSHYNEQFF
D gene: NA; V gene: TRBV29-1; clone size: NA; J gene: TRBJ2-1; CDR3 protein: CSVEDIHRGEQFF
D gene: NA; V gene: TRBV19; clone size: NA; J gene: TRBJ1-6; CDR3 protein: CASSVFSDPPLHF
D gene: NA; V gene: TRBV5-1; clone size: NA; J gene: TRBJ1-2; CDR3 protein: CASTQQSDRGYTF
D gene: NA; V gene: TRBV6-6; clone size: NA; J gene: TRBJ1-5; CDR3 protein: CASSYSNSNQPQHF
D gene: TRBD1; V gene: TRBV7-7; clone size: NA; J gene: TRBJ2-5; CDR3 protein: CASSRQGIGETQYF
D gene: NA; V gene: TRBV29-1; clone size: once; J gene: TRBJ2-1; CDR3 protein: CSVAEGGLSYNEQFF
D gene: TRBD2; V gene: TRBV18; clone size: NA; J gene: TRBJ2-1; CDR3 protein: CASSPPSGSEQFF
D gene: NA; V gene: TRBV30; clone size: NA; J gene: TRBJ2-7; CDR3 protein: CAWSGTYEQYF
D gene: NA; V gene: TRBV6-2/TRBV6-3; clone size: NA; J gene: TRBJ2-3; CDR3 protein: CASSFSSLNTQYF
D gene: NA; V gene: TRBV7-9; clone size: NA; J gene: TRBJ1-6; CDR3 protein: CASSLEGNSPLHF
D gene: NA; V gene: TRBV5-1; clone size: NA; J gene: TRBJ2-1; CDR3 protein: CASSLEWAEQFF
D gene: NA; V gene: TRBV19; clone size: few; J gene: TRBJ1-1; CDR3 protein: CASSAQGFGFF
D gene: NA; V gene: TRBV19; clone size: NA; J gene: TRBJ1-1; CDR3 protein: CASTHLRVGTEAFF
D gene: NA; V gene: TRBV21-1; clone size: NA; J gene: TRBJ1-1; CDR3 protein: CASSNDRANTEAFF
D gene: NA; V gene: TRBV4-1; clone size: few; J gene: TRBJ1-6; CDR3 protein: CASSQGYSNSPLHF
D gene: TRBD2; V gene: TRBV3-1/TRBV3-2; clone size: NA; J gene: TRBJ2-1; CDR3 protein: CASSPTGLADNEQFF
D gene: TRBD2; V gene: TRBV2; clone size: NA; J gene: TRBJ2-1; CDR3 protein: CASSVERGPYNEQFF
D gene: NA; V gene: TRBV30; clone size: once; J gene: TRBJ2-7; CDR3 protein: CACDRIKSYEQYF
D gene: NA; V gene: TRBV30; clone size: few; J gene: TRBJ1-6; CDR3 protein: CAWSRGDNSPLHF
D gene: TRBD1; V gene: TRBV6-6; clone size: NA; J gene: TRBJ1-6; CDR3 protein: CASSYRTGSNNSPLHF
D gene: TRBD2; V gene: TRBV28; clone size: NA; J gene: TRBJ2-1; CDR3 protein: CASSLLLAGGYNEQFF